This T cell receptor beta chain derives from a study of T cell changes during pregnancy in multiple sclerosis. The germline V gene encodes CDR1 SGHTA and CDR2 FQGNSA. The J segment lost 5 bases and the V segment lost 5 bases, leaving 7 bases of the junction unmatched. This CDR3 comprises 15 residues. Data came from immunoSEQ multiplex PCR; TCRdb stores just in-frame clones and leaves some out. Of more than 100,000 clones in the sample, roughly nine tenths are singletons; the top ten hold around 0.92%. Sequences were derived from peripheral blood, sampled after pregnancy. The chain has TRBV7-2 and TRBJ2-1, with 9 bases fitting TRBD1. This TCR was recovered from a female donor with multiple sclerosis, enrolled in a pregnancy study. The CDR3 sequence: CASSVNRGLNNEQFF. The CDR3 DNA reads TGTGCCAGCAGCGTAAACAGGGGGCTCAACAATGAGCAGTTCTTC.